The present T cell receptor beta chain was sequenced within a study of blood T cells in healthy people across ages. Notes on this clonotype: Its antigen is as yet unknown.

In terms of origin and age, donors were healthy Caucasian individuals from Russia aged about 6 to 90. Study-wide findings and caveats: Diversity estimates from one million T cells were considered underestimates. A roughly linear fall in TCR beta diversity per million T cells was seen with increasing age.

With a J-beta primer mix and a sample-barcoded 5' primer, a second PCR ran about 7 to 12 cycles. Each CDR3 protein gets one entry after TCRdb re-called the 5' RACE reads with MiXCR. The top ten clones hold nearly 20% of a sample with approximately 820,000 distinct CDR3 sequences, around 45% of them seen once. This CDR3 comprises 15 residues. Germline values: CDR1 MDHEN, CDR2 SYDVKM. The chain employs TRBV28 and TRBJ2-5, with D maybe TRBD2 (5 bases). Matching the DNA end better, TRBJ2-7 makes the J call doubtful. The sequence came from a man in his sixties in good health. Sequencing was done on a sample of blood. CDR3 region: CASRRAGVGDCEQYF. The CDR3 DNA reads as TGTGCCAGCAGGCGAGCCGGGGTCGGCGACTGCGAGCAGTACTTC.